The present TCR beta chain was sequenced within a study of cytomegalovirus exposure and HLA in healthy donors. The study, taken as a whole, reports: Despite most TCR sequences being rare, some public TCRs occurred in many donors. The records held CMV serostatus as the only immune exposure information.

A single count supports this clone. Its antigen is unidentified. The CDR3 carries no conserved terminal phenylalanine or tryptophan, so it likely arises from a read error. It is unclear where the CDR3 begins or ends on the DNA, so no DNA is shown, and the CDR3 is as TCRdb lists it. PCR amplification relied on 60 Vbeta primers (plus 13 Jbeta primers). Generated by immunoSEQ multiplex PCR, the TCRdb table keeps only in-frame clones and is missing some. Of about 150,000 clones in the sample, about 76% were seen once. The CDR3 is 8 residues long, counting both termini. The chain employs TRBV1 and TRBJ1-2; TRBD1 is taken as the D call from the table, unchecked against the DNA. TRBV1 is designated a pseudogene. Source material: PBMCs. The source is a man under 40 in good health and CMV-seropositive. CDR3 sequence: CTSSQTLR.